This T cell receptor (beta chain) originates from a study of cytomegalovirus exposure and HLA in healthy donors. In its sample, this clone was seen a few times. What it binds is not known. Trimming removed 0 bases from V and 4 bases from J; junction bases left unmatched: 7. Germline lookup yields CDR1 LGHNA and CDR2 YSLEER. There are 18 residues in the CDR3. Both 60 Vbeta primers and 13 Jbeta primers went into the PCR. Authors' processing steps: In a later analysis, around 10 million of 75 million to 90 million unique beta chains occurred in at least two donors. The repertoire was sequenced with immunoSEQ multiplex PCR; TCRdb's copy has only in-frame clones and lacks some. V, J and clone size derive from that table, while D and trimming were established from the DNA sequence. The sample has approximately 140,000 clones; around 78% are singletons. Findings and limits, study-wide: Approximately 160 TCR beta chains were listed as cytomegalovirus-associated. HLA alleles were associated with 15,000 to 20,000 TCR beta sequences in a later analysis at 0.05 false discovery rate. TCR beta V- and J-gene trimming was later associated with a missense DCLRE1C variant.

The sequenced sample was PBMCs. This sequence joins TRBV4-3 and TRBJ2-1, with TRBD2 identical over 12 bases. The clonotype comes from a woman aged 18-35 years in good health and CMV-seronegative. The CDR3: CASSQDGTGTSGYNEQFF. The CDR3, as DNA: TGCGCCAGCAGCCAAGATGGGACCGGGACTAGCGGGTACAATGAGCAGTTCTTC.